Included here is one T cell receptor beta chain sequence, with context. Its antigen remains unknown. Constant-segment-primed 5'RACE gave TCR alpha and TCR beta cDNA libraries with sample barcodes and UMIs. TCRdb used MiXCR to reprocess the 5' RACE reads, holding one entry per CDR3 protein. The table has under 110,000 distinct CDR3 sequences, around 15% seen once. The V gene's germline CDR1 is SGHRS and CDR2 YFSETQ. The CDR3 sequence is 13 residues long. Trimming cost V 2 bases and J 6 bases, with 11 bases left between them. This specimen belongs to a study of T-cell memory formation after mild COVID-19. Looking at the study overall: TCR clusters mostly belonged to single donors. Study observations and caveats: What remained unconfirmed was the SARS-CoV-2 specificity of second-wave clones peaking on day 37. Prior to infection, memory already included some responding clones, suggesting cross-reactive memory joined.

The chain has TRBV5-1 and TRBJ1-1, with TRBD1 as a possible D gene (5 bases). This TCR was sampled from an adult woman who had mild COVID-19 (a few samples of this study predate the infection). Cell type and time point are not known. The specimen sequenced was PBMCs or a T cell subset sorted from them (not recorded which). The CDR3: CASSFNGGAEAFF. The CDR3 DNA is TGCGCCAGCAGCTTTAATGGAGGGGCTGAAGCTTTCTTT. Filled out from reference TRBV5-1 and TRBJ1-1, the complete variable domain reads KAGVTQTPRYLIKTRGQQVTLSCSPISGHRSVSWYQQTPGQGLQFLFEYFSETQRNKGNFPGRFSGRQFSNSRSEMNVSTLELGDSALYLCASSFNGGAEAFFGQGTRLTVV.